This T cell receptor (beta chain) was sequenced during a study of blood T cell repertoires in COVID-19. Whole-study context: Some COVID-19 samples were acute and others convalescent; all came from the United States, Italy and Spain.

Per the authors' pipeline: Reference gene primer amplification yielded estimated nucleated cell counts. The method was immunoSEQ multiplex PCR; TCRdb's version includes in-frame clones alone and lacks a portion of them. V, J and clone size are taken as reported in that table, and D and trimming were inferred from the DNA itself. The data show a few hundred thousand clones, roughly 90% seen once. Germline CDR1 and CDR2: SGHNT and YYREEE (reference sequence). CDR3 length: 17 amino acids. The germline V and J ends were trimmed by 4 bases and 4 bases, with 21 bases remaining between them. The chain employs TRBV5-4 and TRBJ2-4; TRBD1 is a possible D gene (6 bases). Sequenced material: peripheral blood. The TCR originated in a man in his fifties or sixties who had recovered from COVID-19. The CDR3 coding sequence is TGTGCCAGCAGCCTACTACTCACCCGGGACACAAAAAACATTCAGTACTTC. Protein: CASSLLLTRDTKNIQYF.